This TCR beta chain was recovered during a study of identical twins. Germline CDR1 is KGHSH and CDR2 is LQKENI. V was cut by 4 bases and J by 2 bases, with 5 bases left in between. This CDR3 has 12 amino acids. Study results and limitations: Conclusions were drawn cross-sectionally by statistical analysis, without following the same donors.

MiXCR, run by TCRdb on the 5' RACE reads, gives a single entry per CDR3 protein. The data show about 240,000 distinct CDR3 sequences, 10% to 15% seen once. Details on this clonotype: Its antigen is still unknown.

These same records also appear under a second study, on yellow fever vaccine responses in identical twins.

Source material: memory (CD45RO+) T cells sorted from blood. The sequence came from a woman younger than 30 in good health. J is TRBJ2-5 and V is TRBV18; D ambiguous. The CDR3 here is CASSREQETQYF. CDR3 DNA sequence: TGTGCCAGCTCACGGGAACAAGAGACCCAGTACTTC.